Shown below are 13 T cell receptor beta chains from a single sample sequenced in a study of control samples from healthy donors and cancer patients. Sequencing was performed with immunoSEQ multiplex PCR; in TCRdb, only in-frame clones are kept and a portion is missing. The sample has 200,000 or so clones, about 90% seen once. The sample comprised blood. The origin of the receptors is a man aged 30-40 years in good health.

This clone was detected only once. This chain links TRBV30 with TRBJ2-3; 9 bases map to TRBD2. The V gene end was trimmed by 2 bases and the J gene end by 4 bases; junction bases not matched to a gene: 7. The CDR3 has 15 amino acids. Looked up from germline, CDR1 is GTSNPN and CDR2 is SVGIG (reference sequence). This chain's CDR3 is CAWSLAGGRPDTQYF. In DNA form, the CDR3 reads TGTGCCTGGAGTTTGGCGGGGGGGCGGCCAGATACGCAGTATTTT.

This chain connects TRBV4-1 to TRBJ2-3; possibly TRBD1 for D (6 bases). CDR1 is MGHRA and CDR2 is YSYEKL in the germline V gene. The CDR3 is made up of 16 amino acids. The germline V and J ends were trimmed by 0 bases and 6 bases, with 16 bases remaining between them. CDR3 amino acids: CASSQEDGQGSDTQYF. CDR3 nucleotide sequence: TGCGCCAGCAGCCAAGAGGACGGCCAGGGGTCGGATACGCAGTATTTT.

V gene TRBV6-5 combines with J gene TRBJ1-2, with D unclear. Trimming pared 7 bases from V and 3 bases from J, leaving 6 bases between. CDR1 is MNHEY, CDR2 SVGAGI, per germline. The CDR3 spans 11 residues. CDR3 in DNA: TGTGCCAGCACGGTGGACTATGGCTACACCTTC. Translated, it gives CASTVDYGYTF.

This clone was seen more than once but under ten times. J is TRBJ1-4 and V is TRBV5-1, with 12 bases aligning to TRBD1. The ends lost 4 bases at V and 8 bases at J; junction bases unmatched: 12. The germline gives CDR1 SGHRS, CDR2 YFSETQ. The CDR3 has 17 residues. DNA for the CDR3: TGCGCCAGCAGCCTAGACCGGGACAGGGGGCGGCAGGAAAAACTGTTTTTT. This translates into CASSLDRDRGRQEKLFF.

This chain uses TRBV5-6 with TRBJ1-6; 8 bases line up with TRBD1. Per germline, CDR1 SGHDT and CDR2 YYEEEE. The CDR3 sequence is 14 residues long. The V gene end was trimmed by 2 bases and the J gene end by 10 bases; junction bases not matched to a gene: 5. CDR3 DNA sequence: TGTGCCAGCAGCTTCGGACAGGGAGGATCACCCCTCCACTTT. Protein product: CASSFGQGGSPLHF.

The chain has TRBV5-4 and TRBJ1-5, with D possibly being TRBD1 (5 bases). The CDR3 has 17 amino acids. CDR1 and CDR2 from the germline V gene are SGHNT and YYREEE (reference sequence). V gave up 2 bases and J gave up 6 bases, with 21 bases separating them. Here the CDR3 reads CASSFRKGDYRRQPQHF. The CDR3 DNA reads TGTGCCAGCAGCTTTCGGAAAGGGGACTACCGACGTCAGCCCCAGCATTTT.

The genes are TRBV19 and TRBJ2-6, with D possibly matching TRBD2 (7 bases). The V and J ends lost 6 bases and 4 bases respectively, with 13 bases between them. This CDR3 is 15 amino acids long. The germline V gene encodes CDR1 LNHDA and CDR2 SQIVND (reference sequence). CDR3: CASRGGAAGANVLTF. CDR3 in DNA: TGTGCCAGTAGGGGGGGGGCAGCAGGGGCCAACGTCCTGACTTTC.

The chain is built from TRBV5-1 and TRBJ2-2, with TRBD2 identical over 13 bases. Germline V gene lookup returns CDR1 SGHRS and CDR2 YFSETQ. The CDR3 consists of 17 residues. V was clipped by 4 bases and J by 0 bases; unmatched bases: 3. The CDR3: CASSPGLAGANTGELFF. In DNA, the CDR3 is TGCGCCAGCAGCCCCGGACTAGCGGGGGCGAACACCGGGGAGCTGTTTTTT.

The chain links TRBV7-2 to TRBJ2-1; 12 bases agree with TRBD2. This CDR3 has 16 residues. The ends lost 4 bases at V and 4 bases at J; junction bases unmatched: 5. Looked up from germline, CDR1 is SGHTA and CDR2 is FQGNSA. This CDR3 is CASSSTTSGGYNEQFF. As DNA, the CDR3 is TGTGCCAGCAGCTCAACAACTAGCGGGGGGTACAATGAGCAGTTCTTC.

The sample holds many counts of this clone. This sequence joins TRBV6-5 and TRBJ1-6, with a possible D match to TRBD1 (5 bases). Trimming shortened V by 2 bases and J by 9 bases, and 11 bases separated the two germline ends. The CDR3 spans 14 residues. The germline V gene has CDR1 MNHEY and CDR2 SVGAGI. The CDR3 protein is CASSYEGPSSPLHF. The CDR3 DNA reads TGTGCCAGCAGTTACGAGGGGCCAAGTTCACCCCTCCACTTT.

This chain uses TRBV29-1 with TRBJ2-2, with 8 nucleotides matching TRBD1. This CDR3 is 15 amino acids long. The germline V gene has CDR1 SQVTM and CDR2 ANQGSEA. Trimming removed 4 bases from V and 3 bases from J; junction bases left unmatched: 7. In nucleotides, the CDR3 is TGCAGCGTTGGCCGCGGGACAGGAGACACCGGGGAGCTGTTTTTT. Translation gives CSVGRGTGDTGELFF.

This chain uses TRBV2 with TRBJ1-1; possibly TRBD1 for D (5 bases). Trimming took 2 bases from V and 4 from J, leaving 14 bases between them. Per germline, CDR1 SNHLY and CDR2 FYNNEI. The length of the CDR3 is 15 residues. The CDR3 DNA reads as TGTGCCAGCAGTGAAATTCCCCGGAGGGGCACTGAAGCTTTCTTT. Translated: CASSEIPRRGTEAFF.

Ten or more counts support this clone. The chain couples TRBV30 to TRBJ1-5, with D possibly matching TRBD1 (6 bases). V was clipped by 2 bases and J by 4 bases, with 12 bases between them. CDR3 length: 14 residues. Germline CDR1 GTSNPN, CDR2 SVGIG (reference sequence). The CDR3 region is CAWSHTGLNQPQHF. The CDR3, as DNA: TGTGCCTGGAGTCACACAGGGTTAAATCAGCCCCAGCATTTT.